One sample yielded the 15 T cell receptor beta chains listed below, sequenced in a study of Ad26.COV2.S vaccination and SARS-CoV-2 variants. TCRdb's table, derived via immunoSEQ multiplex PCR, lists solely in-frame clones and lacks some. The table includes about 350,000 clones, roughly 91% detected once. The treatment here: 15 to 20 received Ad26.COV2.S at low or high dose, single or two shots; five or six received placebo; per-sample allocation not given. Sampling occurred on day 63 after the first vaccine or placebo injection. The sample here was peripheral blood, taken in a trial of Ad26.COV2.S vaccine versus placebo. The receptors originated from a person aged 18-65 years who received the Ad26.COV2.S COVID-19 vaccine or a placebo.

The J gene is TRBJ1-2, the V gene TRBV11-1; D might be TRBD1 (6 bases). Germline loops: CDR1 SGHAT, CDR2 FQDESV (reference sequence). V was cut by 2 bases and J by 4 bases, with 14 bases left in between. The CDR3 runs 15 residues. The CDR3, as DNA: TGTGCCAGCAGCTTAACTCCGGACAGCCCCTATGGCTACACCTTC. Residues: CASSLTPDSPYGYTF.

Here the CDR3 reads CASSLGTGEGETQYF. The CDR3 coding sequence is TGTGCCAGCAGCCTCGGGACAGGGGAGGGAGAGACCCAGTACTTC. This chain joins TRBV28 and TRBJ2-5; 10 bases are a match to TRBD1. V lost 6 bases to trimming and J lost 4 bases; unmatched junction nucleotides: 8. The length of the CDR3 is 15 residues. Germline V lookup: CDR1 MDHEN, CDR2 SYDVKM.

The chain uses TRBV5-8 and TRBJ1-5, with D possibly TRBD1 on 6 matching bases. The CDR3 runs to 12 residues. Deletions cut 4 bases from V and 6 bases from J, with 8 bases between. The V gene's germline CDR1 is SGHTS and CDR2 YDEGEE. The CDR3, as DNA: TGTGCCAGCAGCGTCAGGGGTCAGCCCCAGCATTTT. Translation gives CASSVRGQPQHF.

The CDR3 here is CAWSVLGGLSSPLHF. The CDR3 DNA reads TGTGCCTGGAGTGTACTCGGGGGGCTTAGTTCACCCCTCCACTTT. The chain couples TRBV30 to TRBJ1-6; tentative D call: TRBD1 (6 bases). Looked up from germline, CDR1 is GTSNPN and CDR2 is SVGIG (reference sequence). V lost 0 bases to trimming and J lost 9 bases, with 15 bases between them. The CDR3 is made up of 15 amino acids.

The V gene is TRBV7-9, the J gene TRBJ2-7; D gene ambiguous. Looked up from germline, CDR1 is SEHNR and CDR2 is FQNEAQ (reference sequence). The CDR3 covers 16 residues. Trimming left V 1 base short and J 0 bases short, with 13 bases between. Here the CDR3 reads CASSLGGAKTSYEQYF. In nucleotides, the CDR3 is TGTGCCAGCAGCTTAGGCGGAGCGAAAACCTCCTACGAGCAGTACTTC.

Worth noting for this clone: Additional DNA sequences in this sample encode the identical CDR3. The rearrangement joins TRBV18 to TRBJ2-2; the match to TRBD1 covers 9 bases. The V gene's germline CDR1 is KGHSH and CDR2 LQKENI. J was trimmed by 8 bases and V by 3 bases; bases with no gene match: 4. CDR3 size: 14 residues. CDR3 protein: CASSPGQGTGELFF. The CDR3 DNA follows: TGTGCCAGCTCACCGGGACAGGGAACAGGGGAGCTGTTTTTT.

The chain links TRBV29-1 to TRBJ1-1, with D possibly being TRBD1 (5 bases). V was shortened by 0 bases and J by 3 bases, with 8 bases between the two germline ends. Per germline, CDR1 SQVTM and CDR2 ANQGSEA. This CDR3 comprises 13 residues. The CDR3 DNA is TGCAGCGTTGAAGAAGGGGCGGACACTGAAGCTTTCTTT. This codes for CSVEEGADTEAFF.

This chain joins TRBV2 and TRBJ1-6, with D perhaps TRBD1 (5 bases). Germline CDR1 SNHLY, CDR2 FYNNEI. V dropped 6 bases and J dropped 9 bases, with 15 bases sitting between them. This CDR3 region has 14 residues. Here the CDR3 DNA reads TGTGCCAGCAGGGGACCTCCGCGTGGTTCACCCCTCCACTTT. It codes for CASRGPPRGSPLHF.

The CDR3 DNA follows: TGTGCCAGCAGTTCCGGAGGGCCGGGAAACACCATATATTTT. This codes for CASSSGGPGNTIYF. The J gene is TRBJ1-3, the V gene TRBV6-2 or TRBV6-3, with D unclear. V was clipped by 4 bases and J by 4 bases, with 11 bases between them. Germline V gives CDR1 MNHEY, CDR2 SVGEGT. The length of the CDR3 is 14 residues.

V is TRBV11-2 and J is TRBJ2-5, with unresolved D. There are 12 residues in the CDR3. Trimming stripped 2 bases from V and 6 bases from J, with 7 bases between. CDR1 SGHAT and CDR2 FQNNGV come from the germline V gene. CDR3: CASSLPSQTQYF. The CDR3 DNA reads TGTGCCAGCAGCTTACCCTCGCAGACCCAGTACTTC.

As for this clone: Other DNA variants within this sample encode the same CDR3. The chain has TRBV19 and TRBJ1-2; weak D call: TRBD1 (5 bases). The CDR3 has 13 amino acids. With 8 bases removed from V and 1 base from J, the gap between germline ends came to 11 bases. In germline, CDR1 is LNHDA, CDR2 SQIVND (reference sequence). Here the CDR3 DNA reads TGTGCCAGTTCACCCCAGGGTAACTATGGCTACACCTTC. Translation: CASSPQGNYGYTF.

V and J are TRBV27 and TRBJ2-7; D possibly corresponds to TRBD2 (6 bases). Germline lookup yields CDR1 MNHEY and CDR2 SMNVEV (reference sequence). The ends were cut back, 6 bases at V and 3 bases at J, with 12 bases in the middle. The CDR3 has 13 amino acids. CDR3 residues: CASRRRGDYEQYF. For the CDR3, the DNA is TGTGCCAGCAGAAGGCGCGGGGACTACGAGCAGTACTTC.

The chain uses TRBV4-3 and TRBJ2-1; D not certain. There are 15 residues in the CDR3. V lost 1 base and J 5 bases, leaving 12 bases between the germline ends. Germline CDR1 is LGHNA and CDR2 is YSLEER. As DNA, the CDR3 is TGCGCCAGCAGCCAAGTAGGAAAAGGTAACAATGAGCAGTTCTTC. This encodes CASSQVGKGNNEQFF.

This rearrangement joins TRBV3-1 (or the pseudogene TRBV3-2) to TRBJ2-4, with TRBD2 identical over 10 bases. The CDR3 loop spans 17 amino acids. The germline V gene has CDR1 LGHDT and CDR2 YNNKEL (reference sequence). Trimming cost V 6 bases and J 3 bases; bases outside gene matches: 11. The CDR3 loop is CASRTNSGGSSKNIQYF. The CDR3 nucleotides are TGTGCCAGCAGAACGAATAGCGGGGGGTCTAGCAAAAACATTCAGTACTTC.

The chain is built from TRBV30 and TRBJ1-5; D gene ambiguous. Germline V gene lookup returns CDR1 GTSNPN and CDR2 SVGIG (reference sequence). The germline V and J ends were trimmed by 1 base and 0 bases, with 10 bases remaining between them. The CDR3 length is 15 residues. CDR3 in DNA: TGTGCCTGGAGTGGGAAACTTTATAGCAATCAGCCCCAGCATTTT. As protein: CAWSGKLYSNQPQHF.